These T cell receptor beta chains were read from a single sample in a study of molecular identifiers for immune sequencing clone quantification. TCRdb re-derived calls from the PCR reads in MiXCR, one entry per CDR3 protein. The table lists about 54,000 distinct CDR3 sequences, 20% to 25% of them singletons, with about 2% in the top ten. Material for sequencing was naive CD8+ T cells from blood, with Jurkat cell RNA spiked in. The receptors stem from a human donor in good health. Some libraries in this study had Jurkat cell RNA spiked in. CDR3s include the opening cysteine and the closing phenylalanine or tryptophan.

cdr3_aa cdr3_length j_call v_call
CASSLGSGTETQYF 14 TRBJ2-5 TRBV5-5
CASSKGQSTFTDTQYF 16 TRBJ2-3 TRBV28
CASSFSGRAANSQYF 15 TRBJ2-4 TRBV28
CASSIGGGSNQPQHF 15 TRBJ1-5 TRBV19
CAWELGGNEQFF 12 TRBJ2-1 TRBV30
CARGGAATIEDTQYF 15 TRBJ2-3 TRBV7-2
CAWSVSPARTPGALFF 16 TRBJ2-2 TRBV30
CASSPGQGLGQPQHF 15 TRBJ1-5 TRBV18
CASSPRLAGAGETQYF 16 TRBJ2-5 TRBV28
CASSRAGVWVQPQHF 15 TRBJ1-5 TRBV19
CASSPDLSVQPQHF 14 TRBJ1-5 TRBV9
CASSLAGQGGPQHF 14 TRBJ1-5 TRBV11-2
CASSHNWQGGSEQYF 15 TRBJ2-7 TRBV4-1
CASSQTIQGLAGFRSYEQYF 20 TRBJ2-7 TRBV4-1
CAGSLTTGGRPYEQYF 16 TRBJ2-7 TRBV5-1
CASLSSYEQYF 11 TRBJ2-7 TRBV12-3/TRBV12-4
CASSTVPGTGTGYTF 15 TRBJ1-2 TRBV12-3/TRBV12-4
CASSSSYEQYF 11 TRBJ2-7 TRBV12-3/TRBV12-4
CASRYWAAGPDTQYF 15 TRBJ2-3 TRBV5-6
CASSSGLAGAVGEQFF 16 TRBJ2-1 TRBV7-6
CASSLEGQLVPF 12 TRBJ2-7 TRBV7-9
CAVTGRDEKLFF 12 TRBJ1-4 TRBV2
CSVFRVGDQTYEQYF 15 TRBJ2-7 TRBV29-1
CASSPPEQGTDTQYF 15 TRBJ2-3 TRBV19
CAWSMTGAGNQPQHF 15 TRBJ1-5 TRBV30
CASSLEDGSSYNEQFF 16 TRBJ2-1 TRBV11-2
CATSGRNRMVNTEAFF 16 TRBJ1-1 TRBV2
CASSWGRMNYGYTF 14 TRBJ1-2 TRBV5-4
CASSFYDMPYGYTF 14 TRBJ1-2 TRBV7-9
CASRQETGGYYGYTF 15 TRBJ1-2 TRBV6-5
CASSSYQGPGEQYF 14 TRBJ2-7 TRBV27
CASSSGTSGATDTQYF 16 TRBJ2-3 TRBV19
CSVEGRGEQHF 11 TRBJ2-7 TRBV29-1
CASSTTSGAYNEQFF 15 TRBJ2-1 TRBV27
CASSDASARVETQYF 15 TRBJ2-5 TRBV2
CASSQDRLGLAGREQYF 17 TRBJ2-7 TRBV4-2
CASSQDRTGLGNTIYF 16 TRBJ1-3 TRBV4-3
CSARQGLAFF 10 TRBJ1-1 TRBV20-1
CASSPTDPPAKNIQYF 16 TRBJ2-4 TRBV7-9
CASSVTDMNTEALF 14 TRBJ1-1 TRBV5-1
CASSLVTPRYNEQFF 15 TRBJ2-1 TRBV7-2
CASSPGPITDTQYF 14 TRBJ2-3 TRBV4-1
CRAGTGDSLPYNEQFF 16 TRBJ2-1 TRBV20-1